The source of this T cell receptor beta chain is a study of blood T cell repertoires in COVID-19. In the original processing: Nucleated cell number was recorded as an estimate derived from reference gene primer amplification. The protocol was immunoSEQ multiplex PCR, while the TCRdb copy is restricted to in-frame clones and leaves out a portion. That table supplies the V and J calls and clone size; D and trimming were determined from the DNA. The sample consists of 35,000 to 45,000 clones, approximately 80% of them appearing once. Trimming left V 4 bases short and J 1 base short, with 9 bases between. The CDR3 extends over 15 amino acids. Per germline, CDR1 SGHRS and CDR2 YFSETQ.

The chain recombines TRBV5-1 with TRBJ2-6; D unclear. Specimen: peripheral blood. The TCR comes from a man aged 60 to 75 with active COVID-19. CDR3: CASSSGASGANVLTF. The CDR3, as DNA: TGCGCCAGCAGCAGTGGAGCTTCTGGGGCCAACGTCCTGACTTTC.